This T cell receptor beta chain was identified during a study of PD-1 blockade in mismatch repair-deficient tumors. Looking at the study overall: All were previously treated, progressing patients with about 12 mismatch repair-deficient cancer types.

Study-level findings and limits: After pembrolizumab, tumor-resident clones rose rapidly, then generally contracted before radiologic responses.

Germline CDR1 reads KGHSH; CDR2 reads LQKENI. The CDR3 is 13 amino acids. Trimming cost V 3 bases and J 3 bases, with 8 bases left between them. Every patient had mismatch repair deficiency by PCR or immunohistochemistry. Assay used: immunoSEQ multiplex PCR; TCRdb lists only in-frame clones, some missing. The data hold 80,000 to 130,000 clones, with approximately 80% observed a single time. By share of the sample, this clone is medium-sized. As yet, its antigen is unknown. V usage is TRBV18 and J usage is TRBJ1-2; no reliable D call. The sequencing here drew on peripheral blood, taken approximately 35 weeks after starting pembrolizumab. This receptor was identified in an adult with mismatch repair-deficient cancer. The CDR3 nucleotides read TGTGCCAGCTCACCTGCGGAGTACTATGGCTACACCTTC. It encodes CASSPAEYYGYTF.